A single sample gave rise to the 13 T cell receptor beta chains below, sequenced in a study of T cells in Graves' hyperthyroidism and ophthalmopathy. RNA transcripts were the template for amplifying TCR beta CDR3 regions. A set of HTBI primers served as the primers for a first-round RT-PCR of the TCR CDR3. TCRdb re-derived calls from the multiplex PCR reads in MiXCR, one entry per CDR3 protein. The sample lists a few hundred thousand distinct CDR3 sequences; roughly 14% were seen once. The sequencing input was blood. These receptors all come from a woman in her 30s with Graves' hyperthyroidism.

This clonotype has just a few counts. The CDR3 protein is CAWSAEIRPYGYTF. DNA for the CDR3: TGTGCCTGGAGTGCCGAAATAAGGCCCTATGGCTACACCTTC. The chain combines TRBV30 with TRBJ1-2; no firm D call. Trimming removed 1 base from V and 4 bases from J, with 13 bases in between. The V gene's germline CDR1 is GTSNPN and CDR2 SVGIG (reference sequence). The CDR3 has 14 amino acids.

This chain uses TRBV27 with TRBJ2-7; D is ambiguous. Trimming took 6 bases from V and 0 from J, leaving 3 bases between them. In germline, CDR1 is MNHEY, CDR2 SMNVEV (reference sequence). This CDR3 has 11 amino acids. Written as DNA, the CDR3 is TGTGCCAGCAGACACTCCTACGAGCAGTACTTC. Its translation: CASRHSYEQYF.

Only a few counts were recorded for this clonotype. The V and J genes are TRBV20-1 and TRBJ2-1; 10 nucleotides align to TRBD1. This CDR3 comprises 14 residues. Per germline, CDR1 DFQATT and CDR2 SNEGSKA (reference sequence). V trimming: 7 bases; J trimming: 4 bases; junction bases outside the gene matches: 7. CDR3 nucleotides: TGCAGTGAACCGGGACAGGGGAGGTACAATGAGCAGTTCTTC. This sequence encodes CSEPGQGRYNEQFF.

The chain uses TRBV5-4 and TRBJ2-2; TRBD1 matches at 9 bases. This CDR3 is built from 16 residues. The J segment lost 7 bases and the V segment lost 0 bases, leaving 7 bases of the junction unmatched. In germline, CDR1 is SGHNT, CDR2 YYREEE (reference sequence). CDR3 loop: CASSLGWTGASGELFF. In DNA, the CDR3 is TGTGCCAGCAGCTTGGGTTGGACAGGGGCGAGCGGGGAGCTGTTTTTT.

This clonotype was detected many times. V and J are TRBV7-2 and TRBJ2-4; TRBD2 matches 9 bases. Per the germline V gene, CDR1 is SGHTA and CDR2 is FQGNSA. This CDR3 is 17 amino acids long. Losses at the gene ends were 0 bases for V and 2 bases for J; bases not matched to a gene: 5. The CDR3 sequence is CASSLAVAGASKNIQYF. The DNA of the CDR3 is TGTGCCAGCAGCTTAGCAGTAGCGGGAGCCTCCAAAAACATTCAGTACTTC.

This clonotype was counted ten times or more. This chain connects TRBV11-2 to TRBJ2-7; D possibly corresponds to TRBD2 (5 bases). Trimming removed 5 bases from V and 6 bases from J, with 11 bases in between. This CDR3 has 12 amino acids. Germline assignment: CDR1 SGHAT and CDR2 FQNNGV. The CDR3 here is CASSVSGFEQYF. The CDR3 nucleotides read TGTGCCAGCAGCGTTTCGGGGTTCGAGCAGTACTTC.

This clonotype was found many times. This chain uses TRBV5-6 with TRBJ1-5; no definite D call. Germline V gene data show CDR1 as SGHDT and CDR2 as YYEEEE. Trimming stripped 2 bases from V and 5 bases from J, with 11 bases between. This CDR3 has 14 residues. CDR3 in DNA: TGTGCCAGCAGCTTACAACAGCTAGATCAGCCCCAGCATTTT. Amino acids: CASSLQQLDQPQHF.

This clonotype was counted ten times or more. The chain carries TRBV24-1 and TRBJ2-1; D possibly matches TRBD1 or TRBD2 (5 bases each). In germline, CDR1 is KGHDR, CDR2 SFDVKD. This CDR3 contains 16 residues. Trimming stripped 5 bases from V and 5 bases from J, with 18 bases between. In DNA, the CDR3 is TGTGCCACCAGTGTTGGCCTCCGGGACGGCAACAATGAGCAGTTCTTC. Translation gives CATSVGLRDGNNEQFF.

This clonotype was detected many times. The V gene is TRBV2, the J gene TRBJ2-7; D may be TRBD2 (6 bases). Deletions cut 10 bases from V and 0 bases from J, with 16 bases between. Germline assignment: CDR1 SNHLY and CDR2 FYNNEI. This CDR3 has 14 residues. Here the CDR3 reads CATAISGSSYEQYF. For the CDR3, the DNA is TGTGCCACCGCTATTAGCGGAAGCTCCTACGAGCAGTACTTC.

This clonotype was observed many times. This chain joins TRBV4-1 and TRBJ1-4; D remains unclear. CDR1 is MGHRA and CDR2 is YSYEKL in the germline V gene. The CDR3 contains 15 residues. The V gene lost 4 bases and the J gene lost 3 bases, with 12 bases spanning the gap. The CDR3 DNA follows: TGCGCCAGCAGCCTCCTCGCACAGTCTAATGAAAAACTGTTTTTT. This translates into CASSLLAQSNEKLFF.

This clonotype has at least ten counts. This sequence joins TRBV5-1 and TRBJ2-3; 8 bases agree with TRBD2. This CDR3 has 15 amino acids. The germline V gene has CDR1 SGHRS and CDR2 YFSETQ. V trimming: 1 base; J trimming: 5 bases; junction bases outside the gene matches: 6. This CDR3 reads CASSLREGLGDTQYF. CDR3 DNA sequence: TGCGCCAGCAGCTTGCGGGAGGGCCTTGGAGATACGCAGTATTTT.

This clonotype was seen a handful of times. The genes are TRBV28 and TRBJ2-5; 7 positions match TRBD1. The CDR3 length is 15 residues. V shed 5 bases, J shed 5 bases, and the junction held 11 bases outside the gene matches. Germline V CDR1 and CDR2: MDHEN, SYDVKM. CDR3 region: CASSQAYRGWETQYF. CDR3 nucleotide sequence: TGTGCCAGCAGTCAAGCCTACAGGGGATGGGAGACCCAGTACTTC.

This clonotype came up many times. The chain recombines TRBV20-1 with TRBJ2-7; D not certain. The CDR3 has 11 amino acids. Trimming pared 6 bases from V and 4 bases from J, leaving 10 bases between. Germline V gene lookup returns CDR1 DFQATT and CDR2 SNEGSKA (reference sequence). In DNA, the CDR3 is TGCAGTGCCCCGTTCGGGTACGAGCAGTACTTC. Its translation: CSAPFGYEQYF.